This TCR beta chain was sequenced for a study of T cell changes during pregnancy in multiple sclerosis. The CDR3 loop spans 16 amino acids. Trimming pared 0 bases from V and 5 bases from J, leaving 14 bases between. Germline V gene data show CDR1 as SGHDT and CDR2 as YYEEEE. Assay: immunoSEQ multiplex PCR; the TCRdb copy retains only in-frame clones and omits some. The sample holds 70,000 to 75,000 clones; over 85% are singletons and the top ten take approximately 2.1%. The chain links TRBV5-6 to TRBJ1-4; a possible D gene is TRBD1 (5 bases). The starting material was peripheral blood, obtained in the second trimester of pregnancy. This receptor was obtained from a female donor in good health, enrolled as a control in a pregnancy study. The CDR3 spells CASSLAYMTDNEKLFF. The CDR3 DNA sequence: TGTGCCAGCAGCTTGGCCTACATGACAGACAATGAAAAACTGTTTTTT.